A single sample is the source of the 27 T cell receptor beta chains below, sequenced in a study of response to subunit inactivated influenza vaccine. TCRdb reprocessed the RT-PCR reads via MiXCR and lists one record per CDR3 protein. The top ten hold around a tenth of the sample, which has just over 300,000 distinct CDR3 sequences, approximately 23% seen once. Sequencing was performed on PBMCs from blood, taken approximately 22 months after vaccination. The receptors derive from a man aged 45 to 70 who received an inactivated influenza vaccine.

This clonotype was seen more than once but under ten times. J is TRBJ1-3 and V is TRBV2; 7 nucleotides agree with TRBD1. The V and J ends lost 6 bases and 4 bases, in that order; junction bases with no gene match: 6. This CDR3 comprises 14 residues. Germline lookup yields CDR1 SNHLY and CDR2 FYNNEI. Written as DNA, the CDR3 is TGTGCCAGCAGCCGACAGGGAGCCGGAAACACCATATATTTT. It encodes CASSRQGAGNTIYF.

This chain joins TRBV6-5 and TRBJ1-1; D uncertain. Germline CDR1 reads MNHEY; CDR2 reads SVGAGI. The CDR3 has 13 amino acids. V lost 0 bases and J lost 10, with 12 bases in between. CDR3 coding DNA: TGTGCCAGCAGTTACTCGGGAAGCTCTGGAGCTTTCTTT. Protein sequence: CASSYSGSSGAFF.

The chain joins TRBV10-3 to TRBJ2-5; TRBD2 matches at 11 bases. CDR1 ENHRY and CDR2 SYGVKD come from the germline V gene. V gave up 5 bases and J gave up 2 bases; unmatched junction bases: 4. The CDR3 length is 15 residues. The CDR3 region is CAISRGTSGQETQYF. In DNA form, the CDR3 reads TGTGCCATCAGTCGGGGGACTAGCGGACAAGAGACCCAGTACTTC.

This chain uses TRBV10-3 with TRBJ2-3; 8 nucleotides agree with TRBD2. J lost 2 bases, V lost 4 bases, and 8 bases had no gene match. CDR3 length equals 16 residues. Germline CDR1 ENHRY, CDR2 SYGVKD. The CDR3 reads CAISGRVGGATDTQYF. CDR3 DNA: TGTGCCATCAGTGGTAGGGTCGGGGGGGCCACAGATACGCAGTATTTT.

The chain carries TRBV25-1 and TRBJ1-1; D is perhaps TRBD1 (5 bases). This CDR3 has 13 amino acids. The germline CDR1 and CDR2 sequences are MGHDK and SYGVNS. The V gene lost 1 base and the J gene lost 6 bases, with 9 bases spanning the gap. The CDR3 nucleotides read TGTGCCAGCAGTGAATTGGGGCACCCTGAAGCTTTCTTT. Encoded protein: CASSELGHPEAFF.

This clonotype was found a few times. The chain uses TRBV9 and TRBJ2-7, with TRBD2 identical over 7 bases. Germline assignment: CDR1 SGDLS and CDR2 YYNGEE. The CDR3 covers 15 residues. V gave up 2 bases and J gave up 3 bases; unmatched junction bases: 8. CDR3 region: CASSVSSGQNYEQYF. In nucleotides, the CDR3 is TGTGCCAGCAGCGTGTCTAGCGGTCAAAACTACGAGCAGTACTTC.

V gene TRBV4-2 combines with J gene TRBJ1-2, with a weak D call TRBD1 (6 bases). The CDR3 sequence is 14 residues long. Germline V gene sequence: CDR1 LGHNA, CDR2 YNFKEQ. V lost 4 bases, J lost 0 bases, and 9 bases lay in between. The CDR3 DNA follows: TGTGCCAGCAGCCGGACAGAGCCTAACTATGGCTACACCTTC. It specifies CASSRTEPNYGYTF.

This clonotype was seen a handful of times. The V gene is TRBV4-2, the J gene TRBJ2-7, with 11 bases identical to TRBD1. The V gene's germline CDR1 is LGHNA and CDR2 YNFKEQ. Trimming at V came to 5 bases and at J to 6 bases, leaving 9 bases not matched to a gene. The CDR3 extends over 15 amino acids. For the CDR3, the DNA is TGTGCCAGCAGCGGACGGACAGGGGGCTATCTCGAGCAGTACTTC. It is translated as CASSGRTGGYLEQYF.

As to this clonotype: A clone one base away is much larger, so this may be a read error. The chain has TRBV29-1 and TRBJ1-2; a weak D match, TRBD1 (5 bases). This CDR3 spans 12 amino acids. The V gene's germline CDR1 is SQVTM and CDR2 ANQGSEA. As DNA, the CDR3 is TGCAGCGGGGGGGACCTAAACTATCGCTACACCTTC. It translates to CSGGDLNYRYTF.

This clonotype was observed a few times. The chain recombines TRBV2 with TRBJ2-4, with D hard to call. This CDR3 is built from 12 residues. Germline assignment: CDR1 SNHLY and CDR2 FYNNEI. V shed 5 bases and J shed 6 bases, with 8 bases lying between them. This CDR3 reads CASSNPVNIQYF. The CDR3 DNA reads as TGTGCCAGCAGTAACCCGGTAAACATTCAGTACTTC.

This clonotype was detected ten times or more. The rearrangement joins TRBV5-1 to TRBJ1-2, with 9 bases aligning to TRBD1. The ends lost 4 bases at V and 5 bases at J; junction bases unmatched: 3. The CDR3 is 13 residues long. CDR1 is SGHRS and CDR2 is YFSETQ in the germline V gene. CDR3 bases: TGCGCCAGCAGCCTGGACAGGGGTTATGGCTACACCTTC. This translates into CASSLDRGYGYTF.

The chain links TRBV5-1 to TRBJ2-1; tentative D call: TRBD1 (6 bases). The CDR3 consists of 13 residues. Between the trimmed V and J ends, which lost 4 bases and 7 bases, there was a span of 12 bases. Germline CDR1 and CDR2: SGHRS and YFSETQ. The CDR3 coding sequence is TGCGCCAGCAGCATACAGGGAATGAATGAGCAGTTCTTC. Its protein product is CASSIQGMNEQFF.

This clonotype showed up just a few times. The rearrangement links TRBV6-2 or TRBV6-3 to TRBJ2-1, with TRBD2 as a possible D gene (6 bases). Germline lookup yields CDR1 MNHEY and CDR2 SVGEGT. V lost 6 bases and J 0 bases, leaving 15 bases between the germline ends. This CDR3 comprises 16 residues. The CDR3, as DNA: TGTGCCAGCAGCCCAATTAGCGGTAGCTCCTACAATGAGCAGTTCTTC. It specifies CASSPISGSSYNEQFF.

A few counts support this clonotype. The chain combines TRBV19 with TRBJ1-5, with a tentative D call TRBD1 (5 bases). V was clipped by 5 bases and J by 0 bases, with 29 bases between them. Germline loops: CDR1 LNHDA, CDR2 SQIVND (reference sequence). This CDR3 has 21 residues. The CDR3 protein is CASSPMGTGQYPRVSNQPQHF. In DNA, the CDR3 is TGTGCCAGTAGTCCGATGGGGACCGGGCAATACCCTCGGGTTAGCAATCAGCCCCAGCATTTT.

Of note for this clonotype: At one boundary the junction diverges from the germline segment, which might be a read error. The V call is TRBV28, the J call TRBJ1-2, with 7 bases lining up with TRBD1. The CDR3 consists of 13 residues. Germline V gene lookup returns CDR1 MDHEN and CDR2 SYDVKM. The CDR3 is CASSLTGVYVYTF. The CDR3 DNA is TGTGCCAGCAGTCTTACAGGGGTCTATGTCTACACCTTC.

This clonotype occurred a few times. CDR3 region: CASSVAPHHQGTEAFF. DNA of the CDR3: TGTGCCAGCAGCGTAGCTCCCCACCATCAGGGCACTGAAGCTTTCTTT. The chain links TRBV9 to TRBJ1-1, with a possible D match to TRBD1 (5 bases). The CDR3 sequence is 16 residues long. Trimming removed 0 bases at V and 4 bases at J, with 16 bases between. Per germline, CDR1 SGDLS and CDR2 YYNGEE.

This rearrangement joins TRBV3-1 to TRBJ2-1, with 9 bases lining up with TRBD2. CDR1 is LGHDT, CDR2 YNNKEL, per germline (reference sequence). V lost 1 base and J lost 4; bases outside the gene matches: 5. CDR3 length: 16 amino acids. The CDR3 region is CASSQVSGGFYNEQFF. CDR3 nucleotides: TGTGCCAGCAGCCAAGTTAGCGGGGGATTTTACAATGAGCAGTTCTTC.

A remark on this clonotype: One base away lies a much larger clone, so this may be a sequencing read error. V usage is TRBV7-8 and J usage is TRBJ1-5; the D is unclear. The V gene lost 5 bases and the J gene lost 8 bases, with 16 bases spanning the gap. CDR3 length equals 14 residues. Germline V lookup: CDR1 SGHVS, CDR2 FQNEAQ. The CDR3 DNA sequence: TGTGCCAGCAGCGTAACCAGGAGGCAGGAGCCCCAGCATTTT. This sequence encodes CASSVTRRQEPQHF.

The gene calls are TRBV24-1 and TRBJ2-3, with TRBD2 identical over 10 bases. Germline values: CDR1 KGHDR, CDR2 SFDVKD. The CDR3 covers 16 residues. With V trimmed by 4 bases and J by 3 bases, 6 bases remained unmatched. The CDR3 loop is CATSDAGTSETDTQYF. CDR3 nucleotides: TGTGCCACCAGTGACGCCGGGACTAGCGAGACAGATACGCAGTATTTT.

V usage is TRBV20-1 and J usage is TRBJ1-2; 8 bases align to TRBD1. After removal of 5 bases from V and 5 bases from J, the junction contained 7 bases not matched to a gene. Germline V gene sequence: CDR1 DFQATT, CDR2 SNEGSKA (reference sequence). The CDR3 contains 13 residues. The CDR3 loop is CSALRGRRYGYTF. CDR3 DNA sequence: TGCAGTGCTCTCAGGGGGCGTCGGTATGGCTACACCTTC.

This clonotype has a handful of counts. The rearrangement links TRBV7-9 to TRBJ1-4; 8 nucleotides match TRBD1. Losses at the gene ends were 6 bases for V and 13 bases for J; bases not matched to a gene: 13. Germline-derived CDR1 and CDR2 are SEHNR and FQNEAQ (reference sequence). The CDR3 is made up of 14 amino acids. The CDR3 bases are TGTGCCAGCAGACCCGACAGGGGAGTGTCTCGACTGTTTTTT. The encoded protein is CASRPDRGVSRLFF.

V usage is TRBV29-1 and J usage is TRBJ2-1; 14 positions match TRBD2. This CDR3 spans 15 amino acids. With 6 bases clipped from V and 6 bases from J, the junction kept 7 bases outside the gene matches. Germline values: CDR1 SQVTM, CDR2 ANQGSEA. CDR3 DNA: TGCAGCGTCGCAACCGGGACTAGCGGGAGCAATGAGCAGTTCTTC. Protein sequence: CSVATGTSGSNEQFF.

The chain recombines TRBV5-1 with TRBJ1-1, with D possibly TRBD1 on 5 matching bases. V lost 2 bases and J lost 1, with 12 bases in between. The germline V gene encodes CDR1 SGHRS and CDR2 YFSETQ. The CDR3 contains 15 residues. Here the CDR3 reads CASSFKGIENTEAFF. CDR3 nucleotide sequence: TGCGCCAGCAGCTTTAAGGGGATTGAGAACACTGAAGCTTTCTTT.

Notes on this clonotype: A much larger clone is a single base away; this may be a read error. The rearrangement joins TRBV18 to TRBJ1-2; a possible D gene is TRBD1 (5 bases). V gave up 1 base and J gave up 2 bases, with 17 bases separating them. The CDR3 runs 17 residues. The germline V gene has CDR1 KGHSH and CDR2 LQKENI. The CDR3 sequence is CASSPLPRGDINYGYTF. The CDR3 coding sequence is TGTGCCAGCTCACCACTTCCAAGGGGCGACATAAACTATGGCTACACCTTC.

This clonotype appeared many times. The rearrangement joins TRBV5-1 to TRBJ1-5; no firm D call. Trimming shortened V by 0 bases and J by 3 bases, and 10 bases separated the two germline ends. Germline assignment: CDR1 SGHRS and CDR2 YFSETQ. The CDR3 has 15 amino acids. CDR3 in amino acids: CASSLAGRYNQPQHF. In DNA form, the CDR3 reads TGCGCCAGCAGCTTGGCCGGACGGTACAATCAGCCCCAGCATTTT.

The gene calls are TRBV5-1 and TRBJ2-4; 8 bases match TRBD2. With V trimmed by 5 bases and J by 3 bases, 7 bases remained unmatched. The CDR3 length is 15 residues. Germline CDR1 is SGHRS and CDR2 is YFSETQ. CDR3 protein: CASSPDGTSKNIQYF. The CDR3 bases are TGCGCCAGCAGTCCGGATGGGACTAGCAAAAACATTCAGTACTTC.

The chain joins TRBV28 to TRBJ2-7; perhaps TRBD1 as D (6 bases). Per the germline V gene, CDR1 is MDHEN and CDR2 is SYDVKM. The CDR3 contains 14 residues. V shed 1 base and J shed 3 bases, with 10 bases lying between them. The CDR3 region has the DNA TGTGCCAGCAGTTTATTTGACAGGAACTACGAGCAGTACTTC. Protein sequence: CASSLFDRNYEQYF.